Presented here are 15 T cell receptor beta chains from one specimen sequenced in a study of blood T cells in healthy people across ages. A second PCR of roughly 7 to 11 cycles used a sample-barcoded 5' primer and a J-beta primer mix. TCRdb independently ran MiXCR on the 5' RACE reads; one entry per CDR3 protein. The table records over 1,200,000 distinct CDR3 sequences, approximately 59% of them present only once. The sequenced sample was blood. Receptors were obtained from a young man in good health.

V usage is TRBV3-1 and J usage is TRBJ2-1; 10 bases are a match to TRBD2. The CDR3 totals 16 residues. Germline V gene sequence: CDR1 LGHDT, CDR2 YNNKEL (reference sequence). Trimming cost V 0 bases and J 9 bases; bases outside gene matches: 8. The CDR3 loop is CASSQDQAGGPIEQFF. The CDR3 nucleotides are TGTGCCAGCAGCCAAGATCAAGCGGGGGGGCCTATTGAGCAGTTCTTC.

The chain has TRBV18 and TRBJ2-7, with no clear D. This CDR3 contains 13 residues. With 5 bases removed from V and 2 bases from J, the gap between germline ends came to 10 bases. CDR1 is KGHSH, CDR2 LQKENI, per germline. CDR3 amino acids: CASSGLQAYEQYF. The DNA of the CDR3 is TGTGCCAGCTCAGGCCTACAAGCCTACGAGCAGTACTTC.

This clonotype was detected a few times. The rearrangement joins TRBV12-3 or TRBV12-4 to TRBJ1-2, with 9 positions matching TRBD1. Losses at the gene ends were 5 bases for V and 6 bases for J; bases not matched to a gene: 10. This CDR3 region has 15 residues. The CDR3: CASSPIQGAGNGYTF. Written as DNA, the CDR3 is TGTGCCAGCAGTCCGATACAGGGGGCCGGGAATGGCTACACCTTC.

J is TRBJ2-5 and V is TRBV12-3 or TRBV12-4; D tentatively reads TRBD1 or TRBD2 (5 bases each). The CDR3 is 14 amino acids. V shed 9 bases and J shed 2 bases, with 16 bases lying between them. CDR3 loop: CASRAGAAQETQYF. The CDR3 DNA sequence: TGTGCCAGTCGAGCCGGGGCAGCACAAGAGACCCAGTACTTC.

This clonotype came up a few times. The chain employs TRBV27 and TRBJ2-4; 9 bases agree with TRBD2. V lost 3 bases to trimming and J lost 13 bases; unmatched junction nucleotides: 7. There are 13 residues in the CDR3. Germline V gene sequence: CDR1 MNHEY, CDR2 SMNVEV (reference sequence). CDR3 nucleotides: TGTGCCAGCAGTTTTTCAGCGGGAGGCCCCCAGTACTTC. This sequence encodes CASSFSAGGPQYF.

This chain joins TRBV10-3 and TRBJ2-3, with D perhaps TRBD2 (7 bases). The V end was cut by 5 bases, the J end by 2 bases, with 17 bases between. The CDR3 covers 16 residues. The germline V gene has CDR1 ENHRY and CDR2 SYGVKD. The CDR3 loop reads CAISRGAAGTTDTQYF. The CDR3 DNA sequence: TGTGCCATCAGTAGGGGGGCAGCGGGAACCACAGATACGCAGTATTTT.

This clonotype was detected a few times. The rearrangement links TRBV4-3 to TRBJ2-5; D call uncertain. The CDR3 consists of 13 residues. Germline V lookup: CDR1 LGHNA, CDR2 YSLEER. The V end was cut by 3 bases, the J end by 4 bases, with 9 bases between. CDR3 nucleotide sequence: TGCGCCAGCAGCCATTCCCATGGAGAGACCCAGTACTTC. This sequence encodes CASSHSHGETQYF.

Points on this clonotype: A junction boundary mismatches the germline segment, possibly from a read error. V and J are TRBV10-3 and TRBJ1-1; D is unclear. Germline CDR1 and CDR2: ENHRY and SYGVKD. The CDR3 runs to 13 residues. CDR3 region: CAISESFGTEAFF. The CDR3 DNA sequence: TGTGCTATCAGTGAGTCGTTTGGCACGGAAGCTTTCTTT.

This clonotype turned up a few times. The chain links TRBV20-1 to TRBJ1-2; D possibly corresponds to TRBD1 (6 bases). There are 15 residues in the CDR3. Trimming pared 3 bases from V and 2 bases from J, leaving 16 bases between. Germline assignment: CDR1 DFQATT and CDR2 SNEGSKA (reference sequence). CDR3 nucleotide sequence: TGCAGTGCTAGGGACAGACCCCCCAGAAACTATGGCTACACCTTC. Translating it yields CSARDRPPRNYGYTF.

The chain carries TRBV21-1 and TRBJ2-5; the D call TRBD1 from the table was never checked on the DNA. TRBV21-1 is deemed a pseudogene. The CDR3 loop spans 16 amino acids. The CDR3 DNA follows: TGTGCCAGCAGCAAAGCCGGACCAGGGACCCAAGAGACCCAGTACTTC. It encodes CASSKAGPGTQETQYF.

This clonotype was detected a few times. The chain couples TRBV6-1 to TRBJ2-7, with D uncertain. V shed 8 bases and J shed 2 bases, with 13 bases lying between them. From germline, CDR1 is MNHNS and CDR2 SASEGT. This CDR3 region has 13 residues. The CDR3 DNA reads TGTGCCAGCGGCCGAACCTCACCCTACGAGCAGTACTTC. Translated: CASGRTSPYEQYF.

This clonotype was seen many times. The chain employs TRBV6-5 and TRBJ2-7, with TRBD1 matching over 11 bases. With V trimmed by 4 bases and J by 2 bases, 4 bases remained unmatched. This CDR3 has 15 residues. Germline CDR1 MNHEY, CDR2 SVGAGI. CDR3 coding DNA: TGTGCCAGCAGTTCCGGGACAGGGGGTCCCTACGAGCAGTACTTC. Translated: CASSSGTGGPYEQYF.

In DNA, the CDR3 is TGTGCCAGCAGCCAAAATCCGCAGGGTAATTCACCCCTCCACTTT. Protein sequence: CASSQNPQGNSPLHF. V and J are TRBV3-1 and TRBJ1-6; D is perhaps TRBD1 (5 bases). This CDR3 comprises 15 residues. Germline CDR1 reads LGHDT; CDR2 reads YNNKEL (reference sequence). Trimming removed 2 bases from V and 6 bases from J, with 11 bases in between. Supplemented by reference TRBV3-1 and TRBJ1-6, the full variable domain reads DTAVSQTPKYLVTQMGNDKSIKCEQNLGHDTMYWYKQDSKKFLKIMFSYNNKELIINETVPNRFSPKSPDKAHLNLHINSLELGDSAVYFCASSQNPQGNSPLHFGNGTRLTVT.

The chain combines TRBV5-1 with TRBJ2-1; 8 bases line up with TRBD2. The CDR3 loop spans 14 amino acids. Trimming cost V 0 bases and J 10 bases; bases outside gene matches: 6. The germline CDR1 and CDR2 sequences are SGHRS and YFSETQ. The CDR3 DNA is TGCGCCAGCAGCTTGGGGGCTGTAGCGGGGGAGCAGTTCTTC. It yields the protein CASSLGAVAGEQFF.

The chain recombines TRBV2 with TRBJ1-2; D gene uncertain. CDR1 SNHLY and CDR2 FYNNEI come from the germline V gene. The V end was cut by 6 bases, the J end by 0 bases, with 11 bases between. This CDR3 is 14 amino acids long. The CDR3 here is CASSAGFTNYGYTF. CDR3 nucleotide sequence: TGTGCCAGCAGCGCAGGCTTCACTAACTATGGCTACACCTTC.